The 6 T cell receptor beta chains presented below share a single source sample, sequenced in a study of OX40 agonist ivuxolimab in advanced cancers. TCRdb's table, derived via immunoSEQ multiplex PCR, lists solely in-frame clones and lacks some. Of some 66,000 clones detected, around 83% appear once; the ten largest clones hold 2.5%. The specimen was CD4+ or CD8+ T cells sorted from blood, collected in a trial of the OX40 agonist ivuxolimab. The receptors here all came from an adult with an advanced solid tumor such as melanoma, head and neck, liver or kidney cancer.

This chain uses TRBV13 with TRBJ1-3; D is unclear. This CDR3 is 14 amino acids long. Trimming took off 3 bases at V and 4 bases at J, with 10 bases between the two ends. The germline gives CDR1 PRHDT, CDR2 FYEKMQ (reference sequence). CDR3 amino acids: CASSFGRQGNTIYF. CDR3 sequence (DNA): TGTGCCAGCAGCTTCGGACGGCAAGGAAACACCATATATTTT.

This chain connects TRBV7-8 to TRBJ2-7; D remains ambiguous. The ends were cut back, 2 bases at V and 5 bases at J, with 7 bases in the middle. CDR1 and CDR2 from the germline V gene are SGHVS and FQNEAQ. CDR3 length: 12 amino acids. The CDR3 protein is CASSLNGNEQYF. As DNA, the CDR3 is TGTGCCAGCAGCTTAAATGGTAACGAGCAGTACTTC.

This sequence joins TRBV25-1 and TRBJ2-7; 7 bases line up with TRBD2. The CDR3 length is 16 residues. Trimming cost V 0 bases and J 4 bases; bases outside gene matches: 9. Germline-derived CDR1 and CDR2 are MGHDK and SYGVNS. The CDR3 loop reads CASSEYASGVIYEQYF. CDR3 nucleotide sequence: TGTGCCAGCAGTGAATATGCTAGCGGCGTAATATACGAGCAGTACTTC.

Written as DNA, the CDR3 is TGTGCCAGCAGCTTAGACGGCCCTAGGGTCGAGCAGTACTTC. Protein: CASSLDGPRVEQYF. The V call is TRBV7-1, the J call TRBJ2-7; D is unresolved. TRBV7-1 is labeled an ORF, and its function is uncertain. This CDR3 contains 14 residues. Trimming shortened V by 4 bases and J by 6 bases, and 16 bases separated the two germline ends.

For the CDR3, the DNA is TGTGCCAGCAGCTTAGTTTCTTCGGTCATCCCCTACGAGCAGTACTTC. Protein product: CASSLVSSVIPYEQYF. The rearrangement links TRBV7-8 to TRBJ2-7; the D is unclear. The V end was cut by 1 base, the J end by 2 bases, with 15 bases between. The CDR3 spans 16 residues. Germline lookup yields CDR1 SGHVS and CDR2 FQNEAQ.

V and J are TRBV6-5 and TRBJ2-7; D possibly uses TRBD1 or TRBD2 (5 bases each). V lost 4 bases and J lost 2, with 15 bases in between. This CDR3 is 15 amino acids long. CDR1 is MNHEY and CDR2 is SVGAGI in the germline V gene. CDR3 in DNA: TGTGCCAGCAGTTTTAGACGGGACGGACCCTACGAGCAGTACTTC. Protein sequence: CASSFRRDGPYEQYF.